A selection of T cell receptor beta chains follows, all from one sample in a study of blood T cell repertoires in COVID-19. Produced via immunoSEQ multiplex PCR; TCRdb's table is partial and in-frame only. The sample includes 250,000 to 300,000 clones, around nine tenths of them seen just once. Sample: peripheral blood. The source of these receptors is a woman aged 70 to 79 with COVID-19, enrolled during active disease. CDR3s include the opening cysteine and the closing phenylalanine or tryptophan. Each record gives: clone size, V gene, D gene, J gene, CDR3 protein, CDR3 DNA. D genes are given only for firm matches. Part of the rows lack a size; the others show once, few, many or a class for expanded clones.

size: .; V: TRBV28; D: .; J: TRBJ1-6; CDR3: CASRQSGSYNSPLHF; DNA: TGTGCCAGTAGACAGTCCGGCTCCTATAATTCACCCCTCCACTTT
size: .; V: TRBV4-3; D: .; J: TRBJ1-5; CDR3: CASSQNLDQPQHF; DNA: TGCGCCAGCAGCCAGAACTTGGATCAGCCCCAGCATTTT
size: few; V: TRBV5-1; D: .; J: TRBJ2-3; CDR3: CASSLTGGSTDTQYF; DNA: TGCGCCAGCAGCTTAACCGGCGGTAGCACAGATACGCAGTATTTT
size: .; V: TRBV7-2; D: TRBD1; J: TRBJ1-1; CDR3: CASSPTGGRTEAFF; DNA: TGTGCCAGCAGCCCTACAGGGGGGCGGACTGAAGCTTTCTTT
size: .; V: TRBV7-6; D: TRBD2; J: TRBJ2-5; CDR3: CASSPRGGEETQYF; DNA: TGTGCCAGCAGCCCCCGGGGGGGGGAAGAGACCCAGTACTTC
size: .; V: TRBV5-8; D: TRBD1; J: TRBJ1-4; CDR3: CASRPTGGTANEKLFF; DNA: TGTGCCAGCAGGCCGACAGGGGGGACAGCTAATGAAAAACTGTTTTTT
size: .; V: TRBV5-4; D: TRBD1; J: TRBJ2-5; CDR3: CASSSGVAGGTETQYF; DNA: TGTGCCAGCAGCTCCGGGGTAGCAGGGGGCACTGAGACCCAGTACTTC
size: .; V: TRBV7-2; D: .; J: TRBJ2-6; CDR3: CASSLLGGYVSSGANVLTF; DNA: TGTGCCAGCAGCTTACTCGGCGGGTATGTGTCTTCTGGGGCCAACGTCCTGACTTTC
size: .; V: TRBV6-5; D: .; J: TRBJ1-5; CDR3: CASSPGTINQPQHF; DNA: TGTGCCAGCAGTCCCGGGACAATTAATCAGCCCCAGCATTTT
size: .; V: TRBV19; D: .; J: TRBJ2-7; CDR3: CASSPRMGYEQYF; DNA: TGTGCCAGTAGTCCTAGGATGGGCTACGAGCAGTACTTC
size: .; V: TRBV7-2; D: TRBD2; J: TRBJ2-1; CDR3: CASSLWASGGSNEQFF; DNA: TGTGCCAGCAGCTTATGGGCGAGCGGGGGGTCCAATGAGCAGTTCTTC
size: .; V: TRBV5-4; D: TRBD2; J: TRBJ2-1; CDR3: CASSSTAGVFF; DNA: TGTGCCAGCAGCTCCACGGCGGGGGTGTTCTTC
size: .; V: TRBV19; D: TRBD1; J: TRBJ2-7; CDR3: CASSIIQGAPYEQYF; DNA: TGTGCCAGTAGTATCATACAGGGGGCCCCCTACGAGCAGTACTTC
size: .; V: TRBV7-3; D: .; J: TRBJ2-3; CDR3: CASSYAGRTDTQYF; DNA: TGTGCCAGCAGCTATGCGGGGAGGACAGATACGCAGTATTTT
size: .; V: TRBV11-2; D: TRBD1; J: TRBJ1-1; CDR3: CASSLDTGDWGTEAFF; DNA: TGTGCCAGCAGCTTAGACACAGGGGATTGGGGCACTGAAGCTTTCTTT
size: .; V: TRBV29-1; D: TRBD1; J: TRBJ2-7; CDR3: CSVYPGTVDGHEQYF; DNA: TGCAGCGTTTATCCCGGGACAGTGGATGGCCACGAGCAGTACTTC
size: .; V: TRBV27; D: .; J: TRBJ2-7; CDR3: CASSFIGGSYEQYF; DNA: TGTGCCAGCAGTTTTATAGGGGGTTCCTACGAGCAGTACTTC
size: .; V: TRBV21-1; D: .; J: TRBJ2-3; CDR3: CASSKRGRPQGLTQYF; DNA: TGTGCCAGCAGCAAAAGGGGCCGGCCCCAGGGTTTGACGCAGTATTTT
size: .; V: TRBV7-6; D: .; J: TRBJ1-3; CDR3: CASSLVDTSGNTIYF; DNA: TGTGCCAGCAGCTTAGTGGACACCTCTGGAAACACCATATATTTT
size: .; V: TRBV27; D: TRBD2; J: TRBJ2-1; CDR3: CASSFTGTSDHEQFF; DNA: TGTGCCAGCAGTTTTACCGGGACTAGCGACCATGAGCAGTTCTTC
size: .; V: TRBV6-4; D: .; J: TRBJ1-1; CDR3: CASSVIGTEAFF; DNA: TGTGCCAGCAGTGTCATCGGGACTGAAGCTTTCTTT
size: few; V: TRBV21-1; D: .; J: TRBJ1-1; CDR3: CASSRLRPRGGNTEAFF; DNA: TGTGCCAGCAGCAGATTGAGGCCCAGGGGTGGGAACACTGAAGCTTTCTTT
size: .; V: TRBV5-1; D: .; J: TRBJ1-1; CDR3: CASSSMEGGAEAFF; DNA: TGCGCCAGCAGCTCAATGGAGGGTGGGGCTGAAGCTTTCTTT
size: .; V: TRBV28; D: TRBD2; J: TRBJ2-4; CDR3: CASSLRLAGVTQNIQYF; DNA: TGTGCCAGCAGTTTAAGGCTAGCGGGGGTGACCCAAAACATTCAGTACTTC
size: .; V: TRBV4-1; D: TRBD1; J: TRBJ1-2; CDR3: CASSQDQGGSYGYTF; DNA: TGCGCCAGCAGCCAAGATCAGGGGGGAAGCTATGGCTACACCTTC
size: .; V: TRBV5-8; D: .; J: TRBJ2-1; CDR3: CASSSRLDGEQFF; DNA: TGTGCCAGCAGCTCACGACTAGATGGTGAGCAGTTCTTC
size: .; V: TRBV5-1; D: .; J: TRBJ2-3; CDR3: CASSKQGFTDTQYF; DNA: TGCGCCAGCAGCAAACAGGGCTTCACAGATACGCAGTATTTT
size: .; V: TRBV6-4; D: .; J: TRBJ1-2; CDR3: CASSEGDYGYTF; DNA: TGTGCCAGCAGTGAAGGGGACTATGGCTACACCTTC
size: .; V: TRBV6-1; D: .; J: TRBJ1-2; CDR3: CASSEEGAYGYTF; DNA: TGTGCCAGCAGTGAAGAGGGAGCCTATGGCTACACCTTC
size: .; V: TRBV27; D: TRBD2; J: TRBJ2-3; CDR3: CASSLGLAIDTQYF; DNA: TGTGCCAGCAGTTTGGGACTAGCGATAGATACGCAGTATTTT
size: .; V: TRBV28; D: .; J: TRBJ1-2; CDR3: CASSQIYGYTF; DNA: TGTGCCAGCAGCCAGATCTATGGCTACACCTTC
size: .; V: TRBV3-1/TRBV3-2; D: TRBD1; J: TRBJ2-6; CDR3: CASSVKMDRSYSGANVLTF; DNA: TGTGCCAGCAGCGTAAAGATGGACAGGTCCTACTCTGGGGCCAACGTCCTGACTTTC
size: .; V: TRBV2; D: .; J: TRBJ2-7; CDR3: CASSLTWTATYEQYF; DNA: TGTGCCAGCAGCTTGACTTGGACAGCTACCTACGAGCAGTACTTC
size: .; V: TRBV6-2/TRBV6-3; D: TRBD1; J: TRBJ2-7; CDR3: CASSYGTDYEQYF; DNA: TGTGCCAGCAGTTACGGGACAGACTACGAGCAGTACTTC
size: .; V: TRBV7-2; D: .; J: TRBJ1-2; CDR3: CASSLQDGWSNYGYTF; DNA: TGTGCCAGCAGCTTACAAGACGGTTGGAGTAACTATGGCTACACCTTC
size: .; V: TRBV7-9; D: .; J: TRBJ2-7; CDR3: CASSLESPAEQYF; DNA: TGTGCCAGCAGCTTAGAAAGCCCCGCTGAGCAGTACTTC
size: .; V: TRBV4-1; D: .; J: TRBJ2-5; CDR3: CASSQLQETQYF; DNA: TGCGCCAGCAGCCAGCTACAAGAGACCCAGTACTTC
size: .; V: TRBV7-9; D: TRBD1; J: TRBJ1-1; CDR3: CASSLVGTGGGLDEAFF; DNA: TGTGCCAGCAGCTTAGTGGGGACAGGGGGCGGACTTGATGAAGCTTTCTTT
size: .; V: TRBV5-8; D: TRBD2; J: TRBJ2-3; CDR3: CASSRTSGGTQYF; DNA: TGTGCCAGCAGCCGGACTAGCGGAGGTACGCAGTATTTT
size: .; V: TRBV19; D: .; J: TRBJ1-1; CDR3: CASSYAGRDTEAFF; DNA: TGTGCCAGTAGTTACGCAGGGAGGGACACTGAAGCTTTCTTT
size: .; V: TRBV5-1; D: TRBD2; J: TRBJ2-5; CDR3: CASSVVAGGMETQYF; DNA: TGCGCCAGCAGCGTGGTAGCGGGGGGTATGGAGACCCAGTACTTC
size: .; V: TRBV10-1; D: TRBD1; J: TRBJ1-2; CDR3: CASSPGTAPRNGYTF; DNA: TGCGCCAGCAGTCCCGGGACAGCCCCCCGGAATGGCTACACCTTC
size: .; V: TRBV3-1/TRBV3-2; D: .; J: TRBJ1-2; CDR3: CASSQDAGNYGYTF; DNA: TGTGCCAGCAGCCAAGACGCAGGGAACTATGGCTACACCTTC
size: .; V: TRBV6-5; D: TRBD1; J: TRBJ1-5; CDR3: CASRIQGARGQPQHF; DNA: TGTGCCAGCAGAATTCAGGGGGCAAGAGGTCAGCCCCAGCATTTT
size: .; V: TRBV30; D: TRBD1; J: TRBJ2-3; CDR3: CAWSVGQGDRDTQYF; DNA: TGTGCCTGGAGTGTAGGGCAGGGGGATAGAGATACGCAGTATTTT
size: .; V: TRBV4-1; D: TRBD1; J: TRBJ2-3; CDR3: CASSRQQGTDTQYF; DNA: TGCGCCAGCAGCCGCCAACAGGGGACAGATACGCAGTATTTT
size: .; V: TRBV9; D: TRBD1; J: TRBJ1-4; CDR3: CASSVAGGQGNEKLFF; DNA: TGTGCCAGCAGCGTAGCGGGGGGACAGGGTAATGAAAAACTGTTTTTT
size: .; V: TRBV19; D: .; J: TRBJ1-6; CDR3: CASSIRSSYNSPLHF; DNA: TGTGCCAGTAGTATTAGGAGCTCCTATAATTCACCCCTCCACTTT
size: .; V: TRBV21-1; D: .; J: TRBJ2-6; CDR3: CASSKAGGFGANVLTF; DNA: TGTGCCAGCAGCAAAGCCGGGGGGTTTGGGGCCAACGTCCTGACTTTC
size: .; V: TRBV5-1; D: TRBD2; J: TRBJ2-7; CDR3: CASSFGLAYEQYF; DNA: TGCGCCAGCAGCTTCGGACTAGCCTACGAGCAGTACTTC
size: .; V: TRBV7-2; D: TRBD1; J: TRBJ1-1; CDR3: CASQRDRASTEAFF; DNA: TGTGCCAGCCAGAGGGACAGGGCGAGCACTGAAGCTTTCTTT
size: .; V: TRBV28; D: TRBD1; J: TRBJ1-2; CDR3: CASSPTGDYGYTF; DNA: TGTGCCAGCAGCCCGACAGGGGACTATGGCTACACCTTC
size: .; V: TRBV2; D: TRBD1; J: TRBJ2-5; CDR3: CASSKDRGQETQYF; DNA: TGTGCCAGCAGTAAGGACAGGGGCCAAGAGACCCAGTACTTC
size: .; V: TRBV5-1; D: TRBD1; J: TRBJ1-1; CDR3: CASSSEYRGRNTEAFF; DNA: TGCGCCAGCAGCTCCGAATACAGGGGGAGAAACACTGAAGCTTTCTTT
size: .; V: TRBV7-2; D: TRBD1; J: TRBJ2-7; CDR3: CASSLTGTVVSYEQYF; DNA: TGTGCCAGCAGCCTTACCGGGACAGTAGTCTCCTACGAGCAGTACTTC
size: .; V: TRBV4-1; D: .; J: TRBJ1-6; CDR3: CASSQVSPDNSPLHF; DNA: TGCGCCAGCAGCCAAGTTTCGCCAGATAATTCACCCCTCCACTTT